The rows below give T cell receptor beta chains drawn from one sample of a study of regulatory dendritic cells for organ transplantation. Their recognized antigens are unknown. TCRdb's table, derived via immunoSEQ multiplex PCR, lists solely in-frame clones and lacks some. The top ten clones hold just under 0.7% of a sample with about 21,000 clones, 80% to 90% of them seen once. What was sequenced was naive CD4+ T cells from blood cultured with regulatory dendritic cells. The receptors were gathered from a human donor in good health. Each CDR3 is given with its conserved first and last residue. D genes are given only for firm matches. The listing skips clone size in some rows; elsewhere it reads once, few, many or a size class.

.	TRBV19	TRBJ2-2	.	TGTGCCAGTAGTATAGGATGGCAGGGGATGGACACCGGGGAGCTGTTTTTT	CASSIGWQGMDTGELFF
.	TRBV28	TRBJ2-5	TRBD1	TGTGCCAGCAGTTTCCTAGGACAGGGAACAGAGACCCAGTACTTC	CASSFLGQGTETQYF
.	TRBV6-5	TRBJ1-5	TRBD1	TGTGCCAGCAGTTATAACAGGGGAGGAAATCAGCCCCAGCATTTT	CASSYNRGGNQPQHF
.	TRBV6-1	TRBJ1-1	.	TGTGCCAGCAGTGGGCTCACTGAAGCTTTCTTT	CASSGLTEAFF
once	TRBV10-3	TRBJ1-3	TRBD1	TGTGCCATCAGGGGGACAGGGGGCGCGGACACCATATATTTT	CAIRGTGGADTIYF
.	TRBV28	TRBJ1-2	.	TGTGCCAGCCAGGGGTATGACTATGGCTACACCTTC	CASQGYDYGYTF
.	TRBV19	TRBJ1-5	TRBD1	TGTGCCAGTAGCGAGACAGGGTATAGCAATCAGCCCCAGCATTTT	CASSETGYSNQPQHF
.	TRBV4-3	TRBJ2-2	.	TGCGCCAGCAGCCTCAACCCAGGGTACACCGGGGAGCTGTTTTTT	CASSLNPGYTGELFF
.	TRBV20-1	TRBJ2-4	.	TGCAGTGCTAAGGACAAAAACATTCAGTACTTC	CSAKDKNIQYF
.	TRBV9	TRBJ2-3	.	TGTGCCAGCAGCGTAGGTTGGGCAGATACGCAGTATTTT	CASSVGWADTQYF
.	TRBV14	TRBJ2-7	.	TGTGCCAGCAGCCGAACAATGGCCCCCGAAGCGCAGTACTTC	CASSRTMAPEAQYF
.	TRBV14	TRBJ1-2	.	TGTGCCAGCAGCACACAGGGACACTATGGCTACACCTTC	CASSTQGHYGYTF
.	TRBV28	TRBJ1-1	.	TGTGCCAGCAGCAAGACAGAGCCAACTGAAGCTTTCTTT	CASSKTEPTEAFF
.	TRBV10-2	TRBJ1-2	.	TGCGCCAGCAGTGGGGGGGGCTCGGAATTGGCTTATGGCTACACCTTC	CASSGGGSELAYGYTF
.	TRBV7-2	TRBJ2-7	.	TGTGCCAGCAGCTTCCCTAGCGCAGGTTACGAGCAGTACTTC	CASSFPSAGYEQYF
.	TRBV28	TRBJ1-5	TRBD1	TGTGCCAGCACCGAGACAGGGGTTAATCAGCCCCAGCATTTT	CASTETGVNQPQHF
few	TRBV19	TRBJ1-5	.	TGTGCCAGTACGGTGGGGGACAATCAGCCCCAGCATTTT	CASTVGDNQPQHF